Below, 16 T cell receptor beta chains from the same sample are listed, as sequenced in a study of breast tumors, draining lymph nodes, adjacent tissues (dated by TCRdb to the mid-2010s). Lymph node samples came from the axillary draining lymph nodes of breast cancer patients. Library prep was done by multiplex PCR. The sequencer listed for this sample is Illumina HiSeq 2000. TCRdb handled the public reads itself, with Q25 trimming in fastp and clone calling in MiXCR, and kept productive beta chains. Under each unique CDR3 protein, matching rows form one entry showing the most common genes and DNA. This sample is represented by about 94,000 distinct CDR3 sequences; 25% to 35% of them were singletons. The top ten clones comprise over 8% of the sample. Sequencing was performed on axillary lymph node tissue. These receptors were collected from a female donor with breast cancer. Some clones in this sample may be carry-over from other donors' samples.

This clonotype was counted at least ten times. The V gene is TRBV9, the J gene TRBJ2-6; the D gene is possibly TRBD1 (6 bases). Germline-derived CDR1 and CDR2 are SGDLS and YYNGEE. V was trimmed by 7 bases and J by 0 bases, leaving 14 bases between them. The CDR3 sequence is 16 residues long. CDR3 sequence: CASEGDGNSGANVLTF. In DNA form, the CDR3 reads TGTGCCAGCGAGGGGGACGGCAACTCTGGGGCCAACGTCCTGACTTTC.

This clonotype appeared many times. The chain couples TRBV11-2 to TRBJ2-5, with TRBD2 as a possible D gene (6 bases). CDR1 and CDR2 from the germline V gene are SGHAT and FQNNGV. The CDR3 totals 11 residues. Trimming cost V 6 bases and J 7 bases, with 9 bases left between them. The CDR3 coding sequence is TGTGCCAGCAGTTTCGGGGGGACCCAGTACTTC. Its translation is CASSFGGTQYF.

The chain joins TRBV28 to TRBJ2-2, with 7 nucleotides matching TRBD1. The CDR3 has 17 amino acids. With V trimmed by 6 bases and J by 0 bases, 10 bases remained unmatched. In germline, CDR1 is MDHEN, CDR2 SYDVKM. DNA of the CDR3: TGTGCCAGCAGGTCCCCGGGACAGAAGACGAACACCGGGGAGCTGTTTTTT. It specifies CASRSPGQKTNTGELFF.

This clonotype was detected ten times or more. This chain connects TRBV4-1 to TRBJ1-2; TRBD1 matches at 7 bases. Germline V gene lookup returns CDR1 MGHRA and CDR2 YSYEKL. This CDR3 is 17 amino acids long. Trimming cost V 2 bases and J 4 bases; bases outside gene matches: 13. CDR3 bases: TGCGCCAGCAGCCAACCGGGGGAAACAGGGGCGGTCTATGGCTACACCTTC. It translates to CASSQPGETGAVYGYTF.

This clonotype was observed many times. The chain couples TRBV11-2 to TRBJ2-7; the D is unclear. Looked up from germline, CDR1 is SGHAT and CDR2 is FQNNGV. Between the trimmed V and J ends, which lost 5 bases and 3 bases, there was a span of 5 bases. CDR3 length: 11 residues. The CDR3 spells CASSQFYEQYF. DNA of the CDR3: TGTGCCAGCAGCCAGTTCTACGAGCAGTACTTC.

This clonotype was seen ten or more times. The chain joins TRBV6-2 or TRBV6-3 to TRBJ1-2; D remains unclear. CDR1 is MNHEY, CDR2 SVGEGT, per germline. V lost 6 bases and J lost 5, with 13 bases in between. The CDR3 totals 13 residues. CDR3 loop: CASSMTHTYGYTF. The CDR3 nucleotides read TGTGCCAGCAGCATGACACACACTTATGGCTACACCTTC.

This clonotype came up many times. This sequence joins TRBV7-3 and TRBJ2-2; D remains unclear. The V end lost 5 bases, the J end lost 4 bases, and 14 bases lay between the germline ends. Germline V lookup: CDR1 SGHTA, CDR2 FQGTGA. The CDR3 contains 15 residues. This CDR3 reads CASSPSDQLTGELFF. The DNA of the CDR3 is TGTGCCAGCAGCCCATCGGACCAGCTCACCGGGGAGCTGTTTTTT.

The chain uses TRBV10-3 and TRBJ2-5; a weak D match, TRBD1 (6 bases). Germline V CDR1 and CDR2: ENHRY, SYGVKD. The V end was cut by 2 bases, the J end by 5 bases, with 12 bases between. This CDR3 comprises 14 residues. The CDR3 loop reads CAISEGRGHETQYF. CDR3 bases: TGTGCCATCAGTGAGGGCAGGGGCCACGAGACCCAGTACTTC.

This chain connects TRBV7-6 to TRBJ2-7, with no clear D. Germline V gives CDR1 SGHVS, CDR2 FNYEAQ. The germline V and J ends were trimmed by 5 bases and 8 bases, with 16 bases remaining between them. The CDR3 length is 13 residues. In DNA form, the CDR3 reads TGTGCCAGCAGCCCGACTCTGTCCCACAAGCAGTACTTC. Translation: CASSPTLSHKQYF.

This clonotype was counted many times. The gene calls are TRBV10-2 and TRBJ2-2, with D tentatively TRBD2 (6 bases). Germline V gives CDR1 WSHSY, CDR2 SAAADI. The CDR3 is made up of 14 amino acids. V shed 6 bases and J shed 1 base, with 9 bases lying between them. This CDR3 is CASRDYRNTGELFF. The CDR3 coding sequence is TGCGCCAGCAGGGACTATCGGAACACCGGGGAGCTGTTTTTT.

For this clonotype: At one end, the junction sequence differs from germline, possibly due to a read error. The chain joins TRBV11-2 to TRBJ2-1; tentatively, D is TRBD1 or TRBD2 (6 bases each). Per the germline V gene, CDR1 is SGHAT and CDR2 is FQNNGV. The CDR3 contains 15 residues. CDR3 protein: CASSLGGSSYDEQFF. The CDR3 coding sequence is TGTGCCAGCAGCCTAGGGGGGAGCTCCTACGATGAGCAGTTCTTC.

This clonotype appeared many times. This chain connects TRBV20-1 to TRBJ2-5; TRBD1 agrees at 7 bases. The CDR3 sequence is 18 residues long. The germline V gene has CDR1 DFQATT and CDR2 SNEGSKA (reference sequence). The J segment lost 1 base and the V segment lost 3 bases, leaving 17 bases of the junction unmatched. For the CDR3, the DNA is TGCAGTGCTAGCCCCCTCGTACCGGGACAGAATACCCAAGAGACCCAGTACTTC. Encoded protein: CSASPLVPGQNTQETQYF.

This clonotype occurred many times. The rearrangement links TRBV19 to TRBJ2-1; TRBD2 matches at 12 bases. CDR3 length: 16 amino acids. With V trimmed by 6 bases and J by 0 bases, 3 bases remained unmatched. CDR1 is LNHDA, CDR2 SQIVND, per germline (reference sequence). The CDR3 DNA reads as TGTGCCAGTAGGGGACTAGCGGGTGACTCCTACAATGAGCAGTTCTTC. The encoded protein is CASRGLAGDSYNEQFF.

As regards this clonotype: The junction departs from the called germline gene at one end, perhaps through a read error. J is TRBJ2-7 and V is TRBV7-3; 9 positions agree with TRBD1. This CDR3 has 15 amino acids. Germline lookup yields CDR1 SGHTA and CDR2 FQGTGA. CDR3 nucleotide sequence: TGCGCCAGCAGCCAGCGACAGGGGGGCCCCAACGAGCAGTACTTC. It translates to CASSQRQGGPNEQYF.

In this sample, this clonotype turned up a few times. This could be a read error, since a much larger clone is one nucleotide away. The gene calls are TRBV4-2 and TRBJ2-5, with 8 bases lining up with TRBD2. The CDR3 runs to 13 residues. The trim removed 5 bases at V and 2 bases at J, leaving 1 base unmatched. The germline CDR1 and CDR2 sequences are LGHNA and YNFKEQ. This CDR3 is CASSTSGQETQYF. CDR3 DNA: TGTGCCAGCAGCACTAGCGGTCAAGAGACCCAGTACTTC.

This chain joins TRBV2 and TRBJ1-2; no clear D gene. With 5 bases removed from V and 1 base from J, the gap between germline ends came to 8 bases. Germline assignment: CDR1 SNHLY and CDR2 FYNNEI. The CDR3 totals 13 residues. CDR3 sequence: CASSYKVNYGYTF. CDR3 coding DNA: TGTGCCAGCAGTTACAAGGTTAACTATGGCTACACCTTC.